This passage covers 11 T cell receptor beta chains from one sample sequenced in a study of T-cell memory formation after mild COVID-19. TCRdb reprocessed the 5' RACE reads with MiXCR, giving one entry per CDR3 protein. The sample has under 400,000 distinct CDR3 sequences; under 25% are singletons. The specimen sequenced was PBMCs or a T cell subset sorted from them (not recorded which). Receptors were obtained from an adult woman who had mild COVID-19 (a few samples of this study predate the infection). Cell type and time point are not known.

CDR3 DNA sequence: TGTGCCAGCAGCTTCGGGACAGTAAACTATGGCTACACCTTC. This sequence encodes CASSFGTVNYGYTF. The chain is built from TRBV7-2 and TRBJ1-2; 7 nucleotides align to TRBD1. Germline V lookup: CDR1 SGHTA, CDR2 FQGNSA. This CDR3 is 14 amino acids long. V lost 3 bases to trimming and J lost 2 bases; unmatched junction nucleotides: 3.

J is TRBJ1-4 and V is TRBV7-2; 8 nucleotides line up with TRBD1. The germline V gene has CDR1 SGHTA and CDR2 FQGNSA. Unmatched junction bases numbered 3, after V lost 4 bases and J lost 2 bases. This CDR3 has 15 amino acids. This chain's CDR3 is CASSWTGLTNEKLFF. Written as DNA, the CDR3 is TGTGCCAGCAGCTGGACAGGGCTTACTAATGAAAAACTGTTTTTT. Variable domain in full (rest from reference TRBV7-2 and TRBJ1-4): GAGVSQSPSNKVTEKGKDVELRCDPISGHTALYWYRQSLGQGLEFLIYFQGNSAPDKSGLPSDRFSAERTGGSVSTLTIQRTQQEDSAVYLCASSWTGLTNEKLFFGSGTQLSVL.

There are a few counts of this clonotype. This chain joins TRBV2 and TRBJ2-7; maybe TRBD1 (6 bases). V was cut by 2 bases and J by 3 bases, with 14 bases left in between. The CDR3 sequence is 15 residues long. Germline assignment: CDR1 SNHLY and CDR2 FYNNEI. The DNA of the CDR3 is TGTGCCAGCAGTGAACACAGGGATTCCGTCTACGAGCAGTACTTC. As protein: CASSEHRDSVYEQYF.

The CDR3 here is CASSQRYSTNTGELFF. CDR3 sequence (DNA): TGCGCCAGCAGCCAACGGTATTCCACGAACACCGGGGAGCTGTTTTTT. V gene TRBV4-1 combines with J gene TRBJ2-2, with D uncertain. V lost 2 bases and J lost 0, with 10 bases in between. The CDR3 loop spans 16 amino acids. Germline V gene data show CDR1 as MGHRA and CDR2 as YSYEKL.

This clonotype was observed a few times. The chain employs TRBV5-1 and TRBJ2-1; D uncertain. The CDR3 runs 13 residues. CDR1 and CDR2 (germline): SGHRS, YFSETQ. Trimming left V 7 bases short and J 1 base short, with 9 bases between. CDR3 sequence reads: CASHSGSYNEQFF. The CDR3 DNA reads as TGCGCCAGCCATTCCGGGTCCTACAATGAGCAGTTCTTC.

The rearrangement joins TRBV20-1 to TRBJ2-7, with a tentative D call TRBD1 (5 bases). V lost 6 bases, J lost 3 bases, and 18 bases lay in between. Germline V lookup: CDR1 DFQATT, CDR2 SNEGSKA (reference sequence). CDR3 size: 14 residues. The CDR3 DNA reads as TGCAGTGCCCCCACCCGTGGCAGGGACTACGAGCAGTACTTC. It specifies CSAPTRGRDYEQYF.

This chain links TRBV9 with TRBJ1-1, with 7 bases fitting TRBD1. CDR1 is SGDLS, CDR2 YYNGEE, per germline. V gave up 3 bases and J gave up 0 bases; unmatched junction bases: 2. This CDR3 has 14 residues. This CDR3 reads CASSGQGVNTEAFF. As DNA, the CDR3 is TGTGCCAGCAGCGGACAGGGCGTGAACACTGAAGCTTTCTTT. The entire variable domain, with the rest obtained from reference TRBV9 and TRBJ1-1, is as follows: DSGVTQTPKHLITATGQRVTLRCSPRSGDLSVYWYQQSLDQGLQFLIQYYNGEERAKGNILERFSAQQFPDLHSELNLSSLELGDSALYFCASSGQGVNTEAFFGQGTRLTVV.

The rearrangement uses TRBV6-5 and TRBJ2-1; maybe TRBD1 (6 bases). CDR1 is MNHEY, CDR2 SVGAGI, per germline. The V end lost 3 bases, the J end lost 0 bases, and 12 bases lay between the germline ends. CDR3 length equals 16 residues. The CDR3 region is CASSYWTESSYNEQFF. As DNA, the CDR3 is TGTGCCAGCAGTTATTGGACAGAGAGCTCCTACAATGAGCAGTTCTTC.

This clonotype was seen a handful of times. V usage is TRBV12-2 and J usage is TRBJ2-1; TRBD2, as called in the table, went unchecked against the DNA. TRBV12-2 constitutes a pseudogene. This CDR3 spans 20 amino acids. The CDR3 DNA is TGTGCAAGTCGCCCCCCCAACCCTGGACTAGCGGGGGGGTGGGACAATGAGCAGTTCTTC. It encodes CASRPPNPGLAGGWDNEQFF.

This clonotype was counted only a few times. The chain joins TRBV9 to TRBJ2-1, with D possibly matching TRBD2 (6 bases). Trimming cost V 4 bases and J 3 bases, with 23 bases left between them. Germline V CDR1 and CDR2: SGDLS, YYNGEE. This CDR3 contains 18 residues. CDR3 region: CASSLRTNQNQVYNEQFF. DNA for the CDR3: TGTGCCAGCAGCCTACGGACTAACCAGAATCAGGTCTACAATGAGCAGTTCTTC.

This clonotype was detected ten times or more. The CDR3 region has the DNA TGTGCCACCAGCAGCGGACAGGGGGCCGTCAATGAGCAGTTCTTC. Translating gives CATSSGQGAVNEQFF. The chain has TRBV24-1 and TRBJ2-1; 11 bases are shared with TRBD1. The CDR3 totals 15 residues. Trimming removed 7 bases from V and 6 bases from J; junction bases left unmatched: 7. Germline lookup yields CDR1 KGHDR and CDR2 SFDVKD.